The 10 T cell receptor beta chains below all came from one sample that was sequenced in a study of graft-versus-host responses after intestinal transplantation. Assay: immunoSEQ multiplex PCR; the TCRdb copy retains only in-frame clones and omits some. The data show some 41,000 clones, around 90% seen once. The source material was PBMCs, sampled 314 days after intestinal transplant. These receptors were obtained from a human patient who received an intestinal transplant, so some T cells may come from the graft donor.

The chain uses TRBV18 and TRBJ2-7, with TRBD2 as a possible D gene (6 bases). Germline V lookup: CDR1 KGHSH, CDR2 LQKENI. Trimming removed 7 bases at V and 0 bases at J, with 25 bases between. CDR3 size: 18 residues. This CDR3 is CASLPQTFSRDGSYEQYF. CDR3 nucleotides: TGTGCCAGCTTACCCCAGACTTTTTCGCGGGACGGCTCCTACGAGCAGTACTTC.

This clone was observed a few times. J is TRBJ2-4 and V is TRBV25-1, with D perhaps matching TRBD2 (5 bases). The germline gives CDR1 MGHDK, CDR2 SYGVNS. Trimming removed 5 bases at V and 6 bases at J, with 14 bases between. The CDR3 sequence is 14 residues long. The DNA of the CDR3 is TGTGCCAGCAGTCTAGAAGGTGGAGGAAACATTCAGTACTTC. Its translation: CASSLEGGGNIQYF.

This chain joins TRBV28 and TRBJ1-5; TRBD1 might be the D (5 bases). CDR3 size: 15 residues. Trimming took 5 bases from V and 0 from J, leaving 11 bases between them. CDR1 and CDR2 from the germline V gene are MDHEN and SYDVKM. The CDR3 is CASSPLGVSNQPQHF. CDR3 coding DNA: TGTGCCAGCAGTCCGTTGGGGGTTAGCAATCAGCCCCAGCATTTT.

V gene TRBV11-2 combines with J gene TRBJ1-1, with D possibly matching TRBD1 (6 bases). Trimming took 0 bases from V and 0 from J, leaving 8 bases between them. The CDR3 contains 15 residues. Germline V lookup: CDR1 SGHAT, CDR2 FQNNGV. The CDR3 bases are TGTGCCAGCAGCTTAGATCAGGGGATGAACACTGAAGCTTTCTTT. Protein product: CASSLDQGMNTEAFF.

This chain joins TRBV2 and TRBJ2-1; no definite D call. V lost 4 bases to trimming and J lost 3 bases, with 7 bases between them. Germline-derived CDR1 and CDR2 are SNHLY and FYNNEI. CDR3 length: 13 residues. CDR3 sequence (DNA): TGTGCCAGCAGTGGGGCAGTCTACAATGAGCAGTTCTTC. Protein product: CASSGAVYNEQFF.

The chain combines TRBV10-2 with TRBJ2-5; D is possibly TRBD2 (7 bases). The CDR3 is made up of 13 amino acids. Germline V CDR1 and CDR2: WSHSY, SAAADI. V lost 6 bases to trimming and J lost 3 bases, with 11 bases between them. The CDR3 nucleotides are TGCGCCAGCAGGAGGGGGGGCAAAGAGACCCAGTACTTC. It yields the protein CASRRGGKETQYF.

The chain has TRBV4-1 and TRBJ1-1; D is possibly TRBD1 (5 bases). V shed 1 base and J shed 1 base, with 13 bases lying between them. Per the germline V gene, CDR1 is MGHRA and CDR2 is YSYEKL. The CDR3 is 16 amino acids. CDR3 loop: CASSQVGEGRNTEAFF. The CDR3 DNA sequence: TGCGCCAGCAGCCAAGTAGGGGAGGGGAGGAACACTGAAGCTTTCTTT.

The chain combines TRBV6-6 with TRBJ1-1, with D unclear. V was clipped by 1 base and J by 0 bases, with 3 bases between them. This CDR3 contains 13 residues. The V gene's germline CDR1 is MNHNY and CDR2 SVGAGI (reference sequence). This CDR3 reads CASSYYMNTEAFF. The DNA of the CDR3 is TGTGCCAGCAGTTACTACATGAACACTGAAGCTTTCTTT.

V usage is TRBV6-5 and J usage is TRBJ2-7; no definite D call. The CDR3 sequence is 12 residues long. V was cut by 6 bases and J by 4 bases, with 10 bases left in between. Germline lookup yields CDR1 MNHEY and CDR2 SVGAGI. DNA for the CDR3: TGTGCCAGCAGAGGCCCTAATTACGAGCAGTACTTC. Amino acid sequence: CASRGPNYEQYF.

CDR3 region: CASSPRGAGYTF. The CDR3 region has the DNA TGTGCCAGCAGCCCGAGGGGGGCAGGCTACACCTTC. The chain combines TRBV6-5 with TRBJ1-2, with a possible D match to TRBD1 (6 bases). V was shortened by 6 bases and J by 8 bases, with 13 bases between the two germline ends. Germline CDR1 reads MNHEY; CDR2 reads SVGAGI. This CDR3 is built from 12 residues.